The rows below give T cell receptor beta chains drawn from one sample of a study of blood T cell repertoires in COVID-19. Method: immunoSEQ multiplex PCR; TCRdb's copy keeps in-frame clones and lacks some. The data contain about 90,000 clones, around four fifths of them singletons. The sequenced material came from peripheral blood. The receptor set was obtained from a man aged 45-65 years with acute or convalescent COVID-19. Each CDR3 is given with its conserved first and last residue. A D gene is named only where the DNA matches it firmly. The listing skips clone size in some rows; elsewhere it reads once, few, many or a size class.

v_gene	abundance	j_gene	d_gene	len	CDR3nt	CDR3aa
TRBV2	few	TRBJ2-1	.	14	TGTGCCAGCAGTGTTGGTAGCGGTCACAATGAGCAGTTCTTC	CASSVGSGHNEQFF
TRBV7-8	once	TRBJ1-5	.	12	TGTGCCAGCAGCTTACCAAATCAGCCCCAGCATTTT	CASSLPNQPQHF
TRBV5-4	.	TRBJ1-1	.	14	TGTGCCAGCAGCTCTCTTTCTGGCGGGACTGAAGCTTTCTTT	CASSSLSGGTEAFF
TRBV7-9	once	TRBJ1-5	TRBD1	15	TGTGCCAGCAGCTTAGGTGACAGGGGGAATCAGCCCCAGCATTTT	CASSLGDRGNQPQHF
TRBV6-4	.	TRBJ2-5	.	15	TGTGCCAGCAGTGACTCGGGACATGCCGGAGAGACCCAGTACTTC	CASSDSGHAGETQYF
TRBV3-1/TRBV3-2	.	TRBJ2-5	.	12	TGTGCCAGCAGCGCACAGAAAGAGACCCAGTACTTC	CASSAQKETQYF
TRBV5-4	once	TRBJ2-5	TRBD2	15	TGTGCCAGCAGCTCAAAAGCGGGGCCCCAAGAGACCCAGTACTTC	CASSSKAGPQETQYF
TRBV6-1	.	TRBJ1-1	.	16	TGTGCCAGCAGTGGCATGCGGTTCTGGGGAGGCACTGAAGCTTTCTTT	CASSGMRFWGGTEAFF
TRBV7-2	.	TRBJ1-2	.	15	TGTGCCAGCAGCCCCTGGCGGAGTGATAACTATGGCTACACCTTC	CASSPWRSDNYGYTF
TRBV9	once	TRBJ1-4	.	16	TGTGCCAGCAGCGCACGGCGGGACGCAACTAATGAAAAACTGTTTTTT	CASSARRDATNEKLFF
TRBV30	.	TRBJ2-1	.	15	TGTGCCGGGCACACGGTACTGGGTTCCTACAATGAGCAGTTCTTC	CAGHTVLGSYNEQFF
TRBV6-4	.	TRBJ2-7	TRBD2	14	TGTGCCAGCAGTAACAGCGGGGACCTCTACGAGCAGTACTTC	CASSNSGDLYEQYF
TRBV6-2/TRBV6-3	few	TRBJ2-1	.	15	TGTGCCAGCAGTTACTCTACTAGATCCTACAATGAGCAGTTCTTC	CASSYSTRSYNEQFF
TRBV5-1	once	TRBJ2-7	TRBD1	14	TGCGCCAGCAGCTCGGGACAGGGGTCACACGAGCAGTACTTC	CASSSGQGSHEQYF
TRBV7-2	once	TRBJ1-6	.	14	TGTGCCAGCAGCCCATTGGGGGGGTTAACACCCCTCCACTTT	CASSPLGGLTPLHF
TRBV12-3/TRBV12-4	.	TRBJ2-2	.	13	TGTGCCAGCAGTTTAGGAGGGGGCGGGGAGCTGTTTTTT	CASSLGGGGELFF